These 10 T cell receptor beta chains came from one sample sequenced in a study of early T cells in non-severe SARS-CoV-2 infection. Using its own MiXCR run on the 5' RACE reads, TCRdb lists one record per CDR3 protein. Here the sample spans 30,000 to 35,000 distinct CDR3 sequences, under 7.5% being singletons. The source material was whole blood. Receptor source: an adult who was a healthcare worker with PCR-confirmed SARS-CoV-2 infection or an uninfected control (not recorded which).

At least ten counts were recorded for this clonotype. The J gene is TRBJ2-1, the V gene TRBV28, with D perhaps TRBD1 (5 bases). The V and J ends lost 7 bases and 5 bases respectively, with 15 bases between them. This CDR3 comprises 14 residues. Germline CDR1 MDHEN, CDR2 SYDVKM. The CDR3 DNA sequence: TGTGCCAGCACCAAAGGGTCAGGGCACAATGAGCAGTTCTTC. Its protein is CASTKGSGHNEQFF.

This clonotype appeared many times. The chain couples TRBV10-3 to TRBJ2-1, with 7 nucleotides matching TRBD2. This CDR3 spans 13 amino acids. Looked up from germline, CDR1 is ENHRY and CDR2 is SYGVKD. Trimming took 7 bases from V and 7 from J; bases not matched to a gene: 7. DNA of the CDR3: TGTGCCATCATGGCGGGAGAGGGTAATGAGCAGTTCTTC. Amino acid sequence: CAIMAGEGNEQFF.

A few counts support this clonotype. This chain links TRBV7-7 with TRBJ2-2; the D gene is possibly TRBD1 (5 bases). CDR1 and CDR2 from the germline V gene are SSHAT and FNYEAQ (reference sequence). The CDR3 contains 16 residues. Trimming took 3 bases from V and 2 from J, leaving 13 bases between them. CDR3 nucleotides: TGTGCCAGCAGCTTGGGCAGGGCCATAAACACCGGGGAGCTGTTTTTT. This translates into CASSLGRAINTGELFF.

This clonotype was recorded at least ten times. The chain couples TRBV12-3 or TRBV12-4 to TRBJ2-7; the D is unclear. The CDR3 consists of 11 residues. V was pared by 5 bases and J by 4 bases, with 6 bases between. This chain's CDR3 is CASSQSYEQYF. CDR3 DNA: TGTGCCAGCAGTCAGTCGTACGAGCAGTACTTC.

This clonotype was seen at least ten times. This chain links TRBV28 with TRBJ2-1; D is possibly TRBD2 (6 bases). The V end lost 4 bases, the J end lost 7 bases, and 17 bases lay between the germline ends. The CDR3 extends over 15 amino acids. Per the germline V gene, CDR1 is MDHEN and CDR2 is SYDVKM. CDR3 DNA sequence: TGTGCCAGCAGTTCCGGGAGCGTGGGGACTAATGAGCAGTTCTTC. Residues: CASSSGSVGTNEQFF.

The V gene is TRBV6-1, the J gene TRBJ2-5; D is unresolved. This CDR3 has 11 residues. V was shortened by 6 bases and J by 3 bases, with 5 bases between the two germline ends. Germline loops: CDR1 MNHNS, CDR2 SASEGT. The CDR3 DNA reads as TGTGCCAGCAGAAGGGAAGAGACCCAGTACTTC. Amino acids: CASRREETQYF.

In its sample, this clonotype was seen many times. The chain uses TRBV3-1 and TRBJ2-7; D is uncertain. The germline gives CDR1 LGHDT, CDR2 YNNKEL (reference sequence). V was trimmed by 0 bases and J by 6 bases, leaving 9 bases between them. This CDR3 is 13 amino acids long. As DNA, the CDR3 is TGTGCCAGCAGCCAAGAGGTAACTACCGAGCAGTACTTC. As protein: CASSQEVTTEQYF.

This clonotype has at least ten counts. The chain recombines TRBV7-2 with TRBJ2-3, with a possible D match to TRBD2 (6 bases). The CDR3 contains 14 residues. V shed 5 bases and J shed 4 bases, with 13 bases lying between them. Per the germline V gene, CDR1 is SGHTA and CDR2 is FQGNSA. CDR3 bases: TGTGCCAGCAGCCCCGAGGGAGGCCCAGATACGCAGTATTTT. It translates to CASSPEGGPDTQYF.

The rearrangement links TRBV29-1 to TRBJ2-7; TRBD2 aligns across 11 bases. Per the germline V gene, CDR1 is SQVTM and CDR2 is ANQGSEA. Trimming removed 4 bases from V and 2 bases from J; junction bases left unmatched: 10. The CDR3 extends over 16 amino acids. This CDR3 reads CSVAGTSGRLTYEQYF. Here the CDR3 DNA reads TGCAGCGTTGCCGGGACTAGCGGCAGGCTAACCTACGAGCAGTACTTC.

This clonotype has a count of ten or more. The chain recombines TRBV30 with TRBJ2-7; no reliable D call. The germline V and J ends were trimmed by 1 base and 0 bases, with 10 bases remaining between them. CDR1 is GTSNPN, CDR2 SVGIG, per germline (reference sequence). The CDR3 covers 14 residues. The DNA for the CDR3 is TGTGCCTGGAGTGCCGACGGGTTCTCCTACGAGCAGTACTTC. Its translation: CAWSADGFSYEQYF.